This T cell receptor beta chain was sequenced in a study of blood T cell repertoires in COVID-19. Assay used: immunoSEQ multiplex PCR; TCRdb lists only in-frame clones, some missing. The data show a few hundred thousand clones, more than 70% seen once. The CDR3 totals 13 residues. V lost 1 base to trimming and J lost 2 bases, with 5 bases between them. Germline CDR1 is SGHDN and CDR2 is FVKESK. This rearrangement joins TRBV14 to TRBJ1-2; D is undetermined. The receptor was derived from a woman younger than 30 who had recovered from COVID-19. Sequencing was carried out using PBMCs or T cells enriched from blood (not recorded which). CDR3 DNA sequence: TGTGCCAGCAGCCAAGCTTTCAACTATGGCTACACCTTC. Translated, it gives CASSQAFNYGYTF.